This record looks at one TCR beta chain sequence and its context. Antigen unknown. After removal of 2 bases from V and 10 bases from J, the junction contained 2 bases not matched to a gene. The germline gives CDR1 MNHEY, CDR2 SVGEGT. The CDR3 runs 12 residues. The sample belongs to a study of blood T cells in healthy people across ages. Study information: Capturing about one barcoded beta molecule per two T cells was achieved by template switching.

Drawing of peripheral blood yielded 8.5 to 10 milliliters from each donor. Primers used in a second PCR of roughly 6 to 12 cycles were a sample-barcoded 5' primer and a J-beta primer mix. TCRdb analysed the 5' RACE reads with MiXCR anew, one entry per CDR3 protein. The sample includes about 1.8 million distinct CDR3 sequences, around half of them seen just once. Broader study findings: The percentage of naive T cells correlated strongly with TCR beta diversity.

Specimen: blood. The chain couples TRBV6-2 or TRBV6-3 to TRBJ2-3; 8 nucleotides align to TRBD2. The TCR was taken from a woman between 40 and 55 years old in good health. CDR3 protein: CASSYEGLAQYF. For the CDR3, the DNA is TGTGCCAGCAGTTACGAGGGACTAGCGCAGTATTTT.